This TCR beta chain is drawn from a study of cytomegalovirus exposure and HLA in healthy donors. It was with 60 Vbeta and 13 Jbeta primers that the PCR ran. Libraries were prepared by immunoSEQ multiplex PCR; TCRdb keeps only in-frame clonotypes and omits some of them. The table lists over 50,000 clones, over 70% of them singletons. This clone was detected a few times. Healthy bone marrow donors made up the donor group. Deletions cut 7 bases from V and 4 bases from J, with 13 bases between. This CDR3 has 14 residues. Germline CDR1 reads SGHTA; CDR2 reads FQGTGA. The TCR originated in a man in his fifties in good health and CMV-seropositive. The genes are TRBV7-3 and TRBJ2-2, with D tentatively TRBD2 (6 bases). Sequenced material: PBMCs. CDR3 bases: TGTGCCAGCAAAAGGGCGGGGAGCACCGGGGAGCTGTTTTTT. Translation: CASKRAGSTGELFF.